This T cell receptor (beta chain) was sequenced in a study of blood T cell repertoires in COVID-19. Study context: There were acute and convalescent COVID-19 samples, and they came from the United States, Italy and Spain.

Trimming at V came to 1 base and at J to 5 bases, leaving 11 bases not matched to a gene. The CDR3 runs to 17 residues. Germline loops: CDR1 SGDLS, CDR2 YYNGEE. Repertoires were generated with immunoSEQ multiplex PCR, while TCRdb's copy carries only in-frame clones and drops some. Seen here are approximately 290,000 clones, around 92% observed once, and the top ten hold over 8.5%. This TCR came from a woman younger than 45 with COVID-19, enrolled during active disease. The chain employs TRBV9 and TRBJ2-3; TRBD2 agrees at 9 bases. Sequencing was carried out using peripheral blood. CDR3 in amino acids: CASSVSSAGGPEDTQYF. CDR3 nucleotides: TGTGCCAGCAGCGTAAGCTCGGCGGGGGGGCCGGAAGATACGCAGTATTTT.